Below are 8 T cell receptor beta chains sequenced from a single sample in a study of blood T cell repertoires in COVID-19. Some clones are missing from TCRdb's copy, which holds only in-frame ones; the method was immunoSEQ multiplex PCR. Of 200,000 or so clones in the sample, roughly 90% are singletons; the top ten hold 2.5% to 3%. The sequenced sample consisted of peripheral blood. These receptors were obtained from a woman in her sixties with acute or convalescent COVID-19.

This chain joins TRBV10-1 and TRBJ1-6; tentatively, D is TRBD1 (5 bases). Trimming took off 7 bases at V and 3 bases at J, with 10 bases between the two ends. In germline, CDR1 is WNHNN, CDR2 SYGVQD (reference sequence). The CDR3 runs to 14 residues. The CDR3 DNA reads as TGCGCCAGCACCCTGACAGACTATAATTCACCCCTCCACTTT. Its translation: CASTLTDYNSPLHF.

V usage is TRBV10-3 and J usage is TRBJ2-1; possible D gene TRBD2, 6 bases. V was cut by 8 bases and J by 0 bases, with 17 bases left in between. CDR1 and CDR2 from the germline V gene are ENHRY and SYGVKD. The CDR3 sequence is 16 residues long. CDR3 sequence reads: CAIGKPLGGSYNEQFF. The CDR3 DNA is TGTGCCATCGGAAAACCACTGGGGGGCTCCTACAATGAGCAGTTCTTC.

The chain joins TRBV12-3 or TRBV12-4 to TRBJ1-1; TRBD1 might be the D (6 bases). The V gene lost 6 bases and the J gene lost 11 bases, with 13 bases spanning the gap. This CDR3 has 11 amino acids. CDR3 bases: TGTGCCAGCAGCCGCGAAGACAGGGCTTTCTTT. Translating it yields CASSREDRAFF.

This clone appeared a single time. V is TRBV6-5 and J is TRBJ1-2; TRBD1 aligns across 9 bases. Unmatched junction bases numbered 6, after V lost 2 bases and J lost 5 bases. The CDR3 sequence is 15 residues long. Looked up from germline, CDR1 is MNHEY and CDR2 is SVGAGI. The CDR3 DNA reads TGTGCCAGCAGTTACAAAGGGACAGGGTCATATGGCTACACCTTC. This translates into CASSYKGTGSYGYTF.

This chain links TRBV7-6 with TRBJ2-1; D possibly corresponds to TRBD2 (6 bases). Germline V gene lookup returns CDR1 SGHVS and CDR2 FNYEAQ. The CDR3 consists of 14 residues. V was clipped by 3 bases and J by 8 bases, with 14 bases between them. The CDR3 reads CASSFGGGRDEQFF. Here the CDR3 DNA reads TGTGCCAGCAGCTTCGGGGGAGGTAGGGATGAGCAGTTCTTC.

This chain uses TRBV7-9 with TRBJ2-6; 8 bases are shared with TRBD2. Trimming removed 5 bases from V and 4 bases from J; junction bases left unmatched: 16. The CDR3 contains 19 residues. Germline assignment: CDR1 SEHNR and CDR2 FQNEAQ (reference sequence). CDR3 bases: TGTGCCAGCAGCACCCCACCGGGACTAGAGCTTTCCGGGGCCAACGTCCTGACTTTC. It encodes CASSTPPGLELSGANVLTF.

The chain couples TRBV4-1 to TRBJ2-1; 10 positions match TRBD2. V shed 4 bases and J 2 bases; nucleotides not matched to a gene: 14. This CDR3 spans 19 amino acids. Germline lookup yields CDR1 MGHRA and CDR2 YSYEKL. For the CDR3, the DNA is TGCGCCAGCAGCCCATACGGTCGAAAGCGGGAGGGCCCCTACAATGAGCAGTTCTTC. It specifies CASSPYGRKREGPYNEQFF.

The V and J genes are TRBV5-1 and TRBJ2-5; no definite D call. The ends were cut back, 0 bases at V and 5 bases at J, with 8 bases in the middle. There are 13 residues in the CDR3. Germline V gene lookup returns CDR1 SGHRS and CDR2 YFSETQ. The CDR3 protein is CASSLGSAETQYF. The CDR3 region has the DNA TGCGCCAGCAGCTTGGGATCCGCGGAGACCCAGTACTTC.